This T cell receptor (beta chain) was sequenced for a study of blood T cell repertoires in COVID-19 (dated by TCRdb to about 2020). About the full investigation: Samples from collaborators originated in the United States, Italy and Spain and spanned both the acute and convalescent phases of COVID-19. HLA class I and class II types, where available, came from metadata supplied by the sample provider rather than from assay-based typing. Samples came from the ongoing ImmuneRACE study (first 160 participants) plus 1,254 subjects from 6 global collaborators. The sample metadata nearly always contained a de-identified subject ID, COVID-19 status, age in years and sex. Subjects who had been exposed to COVID-19, were actively infected with it, or had recovered from it provided the deeply sampled blood TCRbeta repertoires that made up the dataset. The repertoires were released in a freely available public database intended as a resource for research on the immune response to SARS-CoV-2. The prospective study material was composed of cDNA or gDNA derived from T cells, B-cell-depleted T cells, or PBMCs. Results the study describes overall, beyond this receptor: The quantity of clinical and demographic metadata differed by source and by participant and was supplied without curation.

CDR3 length: 14 amino acids, cysteine to phenylalanine. The kept DNA is CDR3 alone, 42 bases in frame from the first base. The germline V gene gives CDR1 as MNHEY and CDR2 as SVGAGI. As to this clone: Its recognized antigen is unknown. The junction and the germline gene differ at one end; a read error may be behind it.

TCRbeta CDR3 regions were amplified from genomic DNA by means of the immunoSEQ Assay, a bias-controlled multiplex PCR. In the original analysis: Nucleated cell counts per sample were estimated from amplification of reference gene primers within the assay. Sequence reads were collapsed and filtered to measure the absolute abundance of every unique TCRbeta CDR3 rearrangement. Productive Simpson clonality was computed per sample as the square root of Simpson's diversity index over productive rearrangements. Not all clones reach the TCRdb copy of this immuneACCESS table, which keeps in-frame sequences only. Checked studies attribute under half of the gap to unresolved V genes and leave the rest unexplained. The V and J calls and clone size are taken from that table; D and trimming were inferred from the DNA. The sample includes about 160,000 clones, with 70% to 85% observed a single time. Together, the top ten hold roughly 1.2% of the sample.

A second Seattle source provided samples from volunteer blood donors who had recovered from COVID-19. The collaborating institutions used their own protocols to collect whole blood in K2EDTA tubes. For TCRbeta analysis, collaborators shipped samples as frozen whole blood, isolated PBMCs, or DNA extracted from either of those sample types. The sequenced material came from peripheral blood. The rearrangement joined TRBV6-5 to TRBJ2-5; possibly the D gene is TRBD1, per 5 matching bases. This TCR was recovered from a man aged 55-75 years who had recovered from COVID-19. The sequenced DNA: TGTGCCAGCAGTGACTCGACAGACCAAGAGACCCAGTACTTC. This gives the protein CASSDSTDQETQYF.